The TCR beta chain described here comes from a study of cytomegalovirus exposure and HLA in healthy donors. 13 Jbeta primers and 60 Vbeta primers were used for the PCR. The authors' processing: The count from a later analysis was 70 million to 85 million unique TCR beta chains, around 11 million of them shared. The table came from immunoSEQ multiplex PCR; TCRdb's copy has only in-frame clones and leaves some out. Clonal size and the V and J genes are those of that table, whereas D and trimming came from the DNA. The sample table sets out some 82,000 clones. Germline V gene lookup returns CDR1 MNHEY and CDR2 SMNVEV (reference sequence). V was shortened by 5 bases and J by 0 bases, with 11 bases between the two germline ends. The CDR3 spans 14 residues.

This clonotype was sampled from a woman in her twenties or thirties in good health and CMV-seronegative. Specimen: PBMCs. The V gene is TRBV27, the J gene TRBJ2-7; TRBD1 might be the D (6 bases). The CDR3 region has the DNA TGTGCCAGCAGTCTTCGACAGGACTCCTACGAGCAGTACTTC. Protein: CASSLRQDSYEQYF.